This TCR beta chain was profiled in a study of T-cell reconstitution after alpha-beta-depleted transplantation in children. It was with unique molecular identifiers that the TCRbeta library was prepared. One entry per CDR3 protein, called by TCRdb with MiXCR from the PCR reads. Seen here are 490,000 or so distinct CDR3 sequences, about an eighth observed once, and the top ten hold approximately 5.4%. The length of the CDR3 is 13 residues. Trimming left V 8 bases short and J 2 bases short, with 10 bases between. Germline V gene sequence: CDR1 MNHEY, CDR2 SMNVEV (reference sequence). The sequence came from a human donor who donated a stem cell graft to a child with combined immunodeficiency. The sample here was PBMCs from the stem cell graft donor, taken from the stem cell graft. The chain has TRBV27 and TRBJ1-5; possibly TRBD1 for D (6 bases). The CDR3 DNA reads TGTGCCAGCGGGGCAGGGGGCAATCAGCCCCAGCATTTT. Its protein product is CASGAGGNQPQHF.